A selection of T cell receptor beta chains follows, all from one sample in a study of cytomegalovirus exposure and HLA in healthy donors. Some clones are missing from TCRdb's copy, which holds only in-frame ones; the method was immunoSEQ multiplex PCR. The table lists about 120,000 clones, around 77% of them singletons. Sequenced input: PBMCs. These receptors originate from a man aged 35-49 years in good health and CMV-seropositive. Each CDR3 is given with its conserved first and last residue. D genes are given only for firm matches. Not all rows give a size; the values are once, few, many and, for expanded clones, a class.

cdr3_nt	cdr3_aa	v_call	j_call	d_call	clone_size
TGTGCCAGCAGTTTAAGCCGCGAGCAGTACTTC	CASSLSREQYF	TRBV28	TRBJ2-7	-	-
TGCGCCAGCAGGCCAGGCGTCCAGAACACCGGGGAGCTGTTTTTT	CASRPGVQNTGELFF	TRBV5-1	TRBJ2-2	-	-
TGTGCCAGCAGCTATAGCGGGGGGGCCTCTCGGAATGAGCAGTTCTTC	CASSYSGGASRNEQFF	TRBV7-2	TRBJ2-1	TRBD2	once
TGTGCCAGCATCGGCAGGGCCACCGGGGAGCTGTTTTTT	CASIGRATGELFF	TRBV28	TRBJ2-2	-	-
TGTGCCAGCAGCTTGATACAGGGAGGGAACTATGGCTACACCTTC	CASSLIQGGNYGYTF	TRBV5-4	TRBJ1-2	-	-
TGTGCCAGCAGTTCCTCGGGACAGAGCTACAATGAGCAGTTCTTC	CASSSSGQSYNEQFF	TRBV6-5	TRBJ2-1	TRBD1	-
TGTGCCAGTAGTATCCTGGGGGCGAGGTACAATGAGCAGTTCTTC	CASSILGARYNEQFF	TRBV19	TRBJ2-1	-	-
TGTGCCAGCAGTGACTCGGACAGGGGGGAGCTGTTTTTT	CASSDSDRGELFF	TRBV6-4	TRBJ2-2	TRBD1	many
TGTGCCAGTCAAAGACAGGCTGGATCCTACGAGCAGTACTTC	CASQRQAGSYEQYF	TRBV19	TRBJ2-7	-	few
TGTGCCAGCAGCTTCGGAGACAGGGGGCAGTACGAGCAGTACTTC	CASSFGDRGQYEQYF	TRBV7-2	TRBJ2-7	TRBD1	few
TGTGCCAGCAGTGGCGGGGGAATTAGCACAGATACGCAGTATTTT	CASSGGGISTDTQYF	TRBV28	TRBJ2-3	TRBD2	-
TGTGCCAGCAGCCCGGGACATGGGAATCAGCCCCAGCATTTT	CASSPGHGNQPQHF	TRBV9	TRBJ1-5	-	few
TGTGCCAGCACGGACAGGGGGCCCTACAATGAGCAGTTCTTC	CASTDRGPYNEQFF	TRBV7-2	TRBJ2-1	TRBD1	-
TGTGCCAGTAGCAGCGGGACAGGTACCACCGGGGAGCTGTTTTTT	CASSSGTGTTGELFF	TRBV19	TRBJ2-2	-	few
TGTGCCAGCAGCCTTGGGGGCCAGGGCTATGGCTACACCTTC	CASSLGGQGYGYTF	TRBV28	TRBJ1-2	-	once
TGTGCCAGCAGGAGTAGCGGGTGGAGCTCCTACGAGCAGTACTTC	CASRSSGWSSYEQYF	TRBV6-1	TRBJ2-7	TRBD2	-
TGTGCCAGCAGCTCTACGATGAATGCCCACGAGCAGTACTTC	CASSSTMNAHEQYF	TRBV11-3	TRBJ2-7	-	once
TGTGCCAGCAGTTATTATGAGGCGGATCAGCCCCAGCATTTT	CASSYYEADQPQHF	TRBV6-6	TRBJ1-5	-	once
TGTGCCAGCAGTTGGGGGCAGAATAGCAATCAGCCCCAGCATTTT	CASSWGQNSNQPQHF	TRBV28	TRBJ1-5	-	-
TGCGCCAGCACCTTAAATGGGGGGGTCACCGGGGAGCTGTTTTTT	CASTLNGGVTGELFF	TRBV10-2	TRBJ2-2	TRBD2	few
TGTGCCAGCAGCCACGGTAGGGCGGAGGGTGGTGAAAAACTGTTTTTT	CASSHGRAEGGEKLFF	TRBV4-2	TRBJ1-4	-	-
TGTGCCAGCAGCCAGACAGGGTTGAACACTGAAGCTTTCTTT	CASSQTGLNTEAFF	TRBV5-4	TRBJ1-1	TRBD1	-